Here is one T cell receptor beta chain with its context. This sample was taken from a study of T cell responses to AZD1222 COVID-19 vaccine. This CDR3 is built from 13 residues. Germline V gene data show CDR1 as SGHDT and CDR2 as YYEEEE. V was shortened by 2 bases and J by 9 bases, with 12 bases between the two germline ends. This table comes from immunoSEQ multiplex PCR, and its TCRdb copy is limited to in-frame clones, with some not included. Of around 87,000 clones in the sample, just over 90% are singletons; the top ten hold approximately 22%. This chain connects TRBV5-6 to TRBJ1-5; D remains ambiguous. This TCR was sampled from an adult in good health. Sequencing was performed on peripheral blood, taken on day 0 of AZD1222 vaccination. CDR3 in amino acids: CASSFDLSGPQHF. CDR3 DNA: TGTGCCAGCAGCTTTGACCTCTCCGGGCCCCAGCATTTT. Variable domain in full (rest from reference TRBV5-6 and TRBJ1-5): DAGVTQSPTHLIKTRGQQVTLRCSPKSGHDTVSWYQQALGQGPQFIFQYYEEEERQRGNFPDRFSGHQFPNYSSELNVNALLLGDSALYLCASSFDLSGPQHFGDGTRLSIL.